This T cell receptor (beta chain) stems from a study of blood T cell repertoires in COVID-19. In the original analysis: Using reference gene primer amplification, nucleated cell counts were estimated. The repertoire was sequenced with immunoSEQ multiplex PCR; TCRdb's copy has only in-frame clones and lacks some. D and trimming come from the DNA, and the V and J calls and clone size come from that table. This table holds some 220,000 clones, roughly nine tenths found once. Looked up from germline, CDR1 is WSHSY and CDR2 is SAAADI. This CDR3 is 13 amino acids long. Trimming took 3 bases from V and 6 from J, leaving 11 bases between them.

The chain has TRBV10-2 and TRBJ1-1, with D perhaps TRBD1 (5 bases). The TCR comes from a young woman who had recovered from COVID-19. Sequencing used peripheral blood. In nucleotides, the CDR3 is TGCGCCAGCAGTGAATCGGGGGGATCTGAAGCTTTCTTT. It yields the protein CASSESGGSEAFF.